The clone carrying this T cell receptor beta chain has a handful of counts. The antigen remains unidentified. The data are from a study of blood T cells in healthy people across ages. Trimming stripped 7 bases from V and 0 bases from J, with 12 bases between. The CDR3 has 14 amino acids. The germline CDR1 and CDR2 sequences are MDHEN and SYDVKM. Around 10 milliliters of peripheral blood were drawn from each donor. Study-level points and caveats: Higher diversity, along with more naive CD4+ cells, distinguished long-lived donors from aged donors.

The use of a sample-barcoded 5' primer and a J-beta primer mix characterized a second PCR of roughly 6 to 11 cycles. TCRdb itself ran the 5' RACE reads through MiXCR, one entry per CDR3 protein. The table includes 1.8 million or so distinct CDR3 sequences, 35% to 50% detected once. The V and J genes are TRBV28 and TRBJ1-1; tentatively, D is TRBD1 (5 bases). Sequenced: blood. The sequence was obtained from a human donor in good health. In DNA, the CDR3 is TGTGCCAGCATTATGGCAGGGCTGAACACTGAAGCTTTCTTT. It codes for CASIMAGLNTEAFF.